This is a list of T cell receptor beta chains from one sample in a study of cytomegalovirus exposure and HLA in healthy donors. Sequenced by immunoSEQ multiplex PCR; TCRdb stores in-frame clones only, minus some. There are 95,000 to 150,000 clones in the sample; approximately 80% occur only once, and approximately 2.5% lies in the top ten. Sequenced input: PBMCs. All receptors come from a woman between 35 and 50 years old in good health and CMV-seropositive. Each CDR3 is given with its conserved first and last residue. Fields, in order: D gene, CDR3 length, V gene, J gene, clone size, CDR3 protein, CDR3 DNA. The D gene is left open where the match is weak. For some rows the clone size is stated as once, few or many, or as a class when expanded; others skip it.

-	15	TRBV7-9	TRBJ2-5	-	CASSPGLLGGETQYF	TGTGCCAGCAGCCCGGGACTCTTGGGGGGAGAGACCCAGTACTTC
-	15	TRBV7-3	TRBJ1-1	few	CASSAIGGKNTEAFF	TGTGCCAGCAGCGCCATTGGAGGGAAGAACACTGAAGCTTTCTTT
TRBD1	16	TRBV9	TRBJ1-1	-	CASSVWTGPTTTEAFF	TGTGCCAGCAGCGTATGGACAGGGCCGACGACCACTGAAGCTTTCTTT
TRBD2	17	TRBV5-4	TRBJ2-7	-	CASTMGGGLAGSSEQYF	TGTGCCAGCACCATGGGGGGGGGACTAGCGGGGTCGAGCGAGCAGTACTTC
-	16	TRBV5-1	TRBJ1-2	-	CASSRIADSYVDGYTF	TGCGCCAGCAGCCGCATAGCCGACTCCTACGTAGATGGCTACACCTTC
TRBD1	14	TRBV7-3	TRBJ2-2	-	CASAPGQGVRELFF	TGTGCCAGCGCCCCCGGACAGGGGGTCAGGGAGCTGTTTTTT
-	13	TRBV27	TRBJ2-7	-	CASSTGRNYEQYF	TGTGCCAGCAGCACAGGGCGGAACTACGAGCAGTACTTC
TRBD1	15	TRBV9	TRBJ1-3	-	CASTGGISRGNTIYF	TGTGCCAGCACAGGGGGGATCTCTCGTGGAAACACCATATATTTT
-	15	TRBV5-1	TRBJ1-6	-	CASSLETGMNSPLHF	TGCGCCAGCAGCTTGGAGACAGGAATGAATTCACCCCTCCACTTT
-	13	TRBV12-5	TRBJ1-1	-	CASGTYTSTEAFF	TGTGCTAGTGGTACCTATACTTCCACTGAAGCTTTCTTT
-	14	TRBV10-3	TRBJ1-6	-	CATAPETYNSPLHF	TGTGCCACCGCTCCGGAGACCTATAATTCACCCCTCCACTTT
TRBD2	19	TRBV2	TRBJ2-5	-	CASSEEVIGRAQRGETQYF	TGTGCCAGCAGTGAAGAGGTCATCGGGCGGGCCCAGCGGGGAGAGACCCAGTACTTC
TRBD2	18	TRBV4-2	TRBJ2-2	once	CASSQDGTMGDPTGELFF	TGTGCCAGCAGCCAAGATGGGACTATGGGGGACCCGACCGGGGAGCTGTTTTTT
-	11	TRBV20-1	TRBJ1-1	few	CSASPGTEAFF	TGCAGTGCTAGTCCGGGGACTGAAGCTTTCTTT
-	15	TRBV11-2	TRBJ1-3	-	CASSFQGYSGNTIYF	TGTGCCAGCAGCTTTCAGGGGTACTCTGGAAACACCATATATTTT
-	13	TRBV7-9	TRBJ2-3	-	CASSLGRGDTQYF	TGTGCCAGCAGCCTAGGGAGAGGGGATACGCAGTATTTT
-	14	TRBV10-3	TRBJ1-1	-	CAISESMEHTEAFF	TGTGCCATCAGTGAGTCGATGGAGCACACTGAAGCTTTCTTT